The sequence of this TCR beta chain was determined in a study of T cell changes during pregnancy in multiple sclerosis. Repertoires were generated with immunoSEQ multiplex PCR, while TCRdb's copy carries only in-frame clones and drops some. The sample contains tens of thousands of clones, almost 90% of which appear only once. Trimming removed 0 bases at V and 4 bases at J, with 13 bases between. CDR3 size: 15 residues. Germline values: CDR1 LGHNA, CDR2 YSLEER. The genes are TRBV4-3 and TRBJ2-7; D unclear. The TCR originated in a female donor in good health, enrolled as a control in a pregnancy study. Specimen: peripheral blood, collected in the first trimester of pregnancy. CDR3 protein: CASSQEGDSRYEQYF. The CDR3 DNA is TGCGCCAGCAGCCAAGAAGGCGACTCCCGGTACGAGCAGTACTTC.